These 21 T cell receptor beta chains originate from one sample sequenced in a study of OX40 agonist ivuxolimab in advanced cancers. The protocol was immunoSEQ multiplex PCR, while the TCRdb copy is restricted to in-frame clones and leaves out a portion. The data contain under 25,000 clones, about nine tenths of them seen just once; the ten biggest clones take up 16%. The material was CD4+ or CD8+ T cells sorted from blood, obtained in a trial of the OX40 agonist ivuxolimab. Receptors were obtained from an adult with an advanced solid tumor such as melanoma, head and neck, liver or kidney cancer.

The gene calls are TRBV4-1 and TRBJ2-7, with TRBD1 identical over 9 bases. The CDR3 loop spans 15 amino acids. Germline V gene lookup returns CDR1 MGHRA and CDR2 YSYEKL. V lost 5 bases to trimming and J lost 4 bases; unmatched junction nucleotides: 9. CDR3 bases: TGCGCCAGCAGCTTTCGACAGGGGGACAGTTACGAGCAGTACTTC. This translates into CASSFRQGDSYEQYF.

The V and J genes are TRBV5-1 and TRBJ2-3; the D call may be TRBD1 or TRBD2 (5 bases each). The CDR3 spans 16 residues. CDR1 is SGHRS, CDR2 YFSETQ, per germline. V was trimmed by 4 bases and J by 0 bases, leaving 15 bases between them. This chain's CDR3 is CASSTGTDRSTDTQYF. The CDR3 coding sequence is TGCGCCAGCAGCACGGGGACGGATCGCAGCACAGATACGCAGTATTTT.

This clone was observed a handful of times. CDR3 in DNA: TGTGCCAGTAGTCCCCGGGGGGCGTTAACTAATGAAAAACTGTTTTTT. This translates into CASSPRGALTNEKLFF. The V call is TRBV19, the J call TRBJ1-4; TRBD1 might be the D (6 bases). With 5 bases removed from V and 1 base from J, the gap between germline ends came to 14 bases. Germline V gene data show CDR1 as LNHDA and CDR2 as SQIVND (reference sequence). The CDR3 spans 16 residues.

This chain uses TRBV6-5 with TRBJ2-7; weak D call: TRBD1 (6 bases). This CDR3 contains 14 residues. Germline-derived CDR1 and CDR2 are MNHEY and SVGAGI. Between the trimmed V and J ends, which lost 0 bases and 2 bases, there was a span of 8 bases. The CDR3 loop reads CASSYSQGTYEQYF. Here the CDR3 DNA reads TGTGCCAGCAGTTACTCCCAGGGGACCTACGAGCAGTACTTC.

This sequence joins TRBV5-6 and TRBJ1-1; 9 bases map to TRBD1. Trimming cost V 2 bases and J 11 bases; bases outside gene matches: 16. Germline V lookup: CDR1 SGHDT, CDR2 YYEEEE. CDR3 length equals 16 residues. CDR3 in amino acids: CASSLQTGTGRRSAFF. The DNA of the CDR3 is TGTGCCAGCAGCTTACAGACCGGGACAGGGCGCAGGTCCGCTTTCTTT. The variable domain in full, with the rest retrieved from reference TRBV5-6 and TRBJ1-1, is DAGVTQSPTHLIKTRGQQVTLRCSPKSGHDTVSWYQQALGQGPQFIFQYYEEEERQRGNFPDRFSGHQFPNYSSELNVNALLLGDSALYLCASSLQTGTGRRSAFFGQGTRLTVV.

V usage is TRBV29-1 and J usage is TRBJ1-1; D gene ambiguous. This CDR3 spans 10 amino acids. Trimming pared 7 bases from V and 5 bases from J, leaving 8 bases between. Germline CDR1 and CDR2: SQVTM and ANQGSEA. CDR3 sequence (DNA): TGCAGCGGTGGAGGAACTGAAGCTTTCTTT. Translating gives CSGGGTEAFF.

The chain links TRBV19 to TRBJ2-1; 8 nucleotides align to TRBD1. V lost 5 bases and J lost 9; bases outside the gene matches: 12. Looked up from germline, CDR1 is LNHDA and CDR2 is SQIVND (reference sequence). The CDR3 runs 15 residues. The chain's CDR3 is CASSVRDRPLGEQFF. The DNA for the CDR3 is TGTGCCAGTAGTGTCCGGGACAGGCCTTTGGGTGAGCAGTTCTTC. The full variable domain, its missing parts supplied by reference TRBV19 and TRBJ2-1, is DGGITQSPKYLFRKEGQNVTLSCEQNLNHDAMYWYRQDPGQGLRLIYYSQIVNDFQKGDIAEGYSVSREKKESFPLTVTSAQKNPTAFYLCASSVRDRPLGEQFFGPGTRLTVL.

The J gene is TRBJ2-3, the V gene TRBV7-8, with TRBD2 matching over 10 bases. V shed 5 bases, J shed 2 bases, and the junction held 13 bases outside the gene matches. The CDR3 covers 18 residues. CDR1 SGHVS and CDR2 FQNEAQ come from the germline V gene. The CDR3 sequence is CASSRDSRLAGNTDTQYF. CDR3 DNA: TGTGCCAGCAGCCGTGACTCCCGACTAGCGGGTAACACAGATACGCAGTATTTT.

CDR3 loop: CASSPRGLAGAASSYNEQFF. The DNA for the CDR3 is TGTGCCAGCAGCCCGAGGGGACTAGCGGGGGCCGCGAGCTCCTACAATGAGCAGTTCTTC. The chain employs TRBV9 and TRBJ2-1; 14 bases are shared with TRBD2. CDR3 length equals 20 residues. Looked up from germline, CDR1 is SGDLS and CDR2 is YYNGEE. Trimming removed 4 bases from V and 0 bases from J; junction bases left unmatched: 12.

The V gene is TRBV18, the J gene TRBJ2-7, with D unresolved. The CDR3 runs 11 residues. CDR1 and CDR2 (germline): KGHSH, LQKENI. Deletions cut 3 bases from V and 7 bases from J, with 7 bases between. The CDR3 region has the DNA TGTGCCAGCTCACCGTCGGAGGAGCAGTACTTC. Its protein product is CASSPSEEQYF.

This clone was recorded a few times. The chain employs TRBV27 and TRBJ2-7, with TRBD1 identical over 7 bases. Germline trimming cut 3 bases from V and 7 bases from J; bases unmatched to any gene: 9. CDR3 size: 14 residues. The germline CDR1 and CDR2 sequences are MNHEY and SMNVEV (reference sequence). The CDR3: CASSLDRDRREQYF. CDR3 bases: TGTGCCAGCAGTTTGGATCGGGACAGACGGGAGCAGTACTTC.

This sequence joins TRBV2 and TRBJ2-5, with 8 bases identical to TRBD2. This CDR3 region has 14 residues. After removal of 6 bases from V and 1 base from J, the junction contained 4 bases not matched to a gene. The germline CDR1 and CDR2 sequences are SNHLY and FYNNEI. The CDR3 bases are TGTGCCAGCAGGCCCGGGACTAGCCAAGAGACCCAGTACTTC. Translation gives CASRPGTSQETQYF.

The chain employs TRBV27 and TRBJ1-1, with 12 bases fitting TRBD1. The CDR3 covers 16 residues. CDR1 and CDR2 from the germline V gene are MNHEY and SMNVEV (reference sequence). V dropped 4 bases and J dropped 2; count of bases not matched to a gene: 5. CDR3 sequence (DNA): TGTGCCAGCAGTTCGCCGGGACAGGGGGCTAACACTGAAGCTTTCTTT. Translation: CASSSPGQGANTEAFF.

The chain joins TRBV6-5 to TRBJ2-7; no reliable D call. From germline, CDR1 is MNHEY and CDR2 SVGAGI. The V and J ends lost 5 bases and 2 bases respectively, with 10 bases between them. The CDR3 is made up of 13 amino acids. CDR3 nucleotides: TGTGCCAGCAGTCAATCCGTTACCTACGAGCAGTACTTC. This translates into CASSQSVTYEQYF.

In this sample, this clone turned up once. The chain carries TRBV7-6 and TRBJ2-7; D is undetermined. This CDR3 is built from 15 residues. V was pared by 3 bases and J by 5 bases, with 17 bases between. Germline V gene data show CDR1 as SGHVS and CDR2 as FNYEAQ. DNA of the CDR3: TGTGCCAGCAGCTTCACGGCTGAGTATTTTAACGAGCAGTACTTC. Amino acids: CASSFTAEYFNEQYF.

The chain links TRBV19 to TRBJ2-1; TRBD2 matches 7 bases. The CDR3 is 14 residues long. Germline V gene sequence: CDR1 LNHDA, CDR2 SQIVND (reference sequence). The V gene end was trimmed by 5 bases and the J gene end by 3 bases; junction bases not matched to a gene: 4. The CDR3: CASSGLADYNEQFF. CDR3 coding DNA: TGTGCCAGTAGTGGCCTAGCGGACTACAATGAGCAGTTCTTC.

The chain employs TRBV7-2 and TRBJ1-6, with a tentative D call TRBD1 (5 bases). The CDR3 has 14 residues. The germline CDR1 and CDR2 sequences are SGHTA and FQGNSA. Trimming stripped 3 bases from V and 7 bases from J, with 10 bases between. The CDR3 DNA sequence: TGTGCCAGCAGCTTTGACAGTTACAATTCACCCCTCCACTTT. Its translation is CASSFDSYNSPLHF.

In DNA form, the CDR3 reads TGTGCCAGCAGCTTAGCTGACAGGGCGCGTGGTGAGCAGTACTTC. It specifies CASSLADRARGEQYF. The gene calls are TRBV7-2 and TRBJ2-7; the match to TRBD1 covers 7 bases. CDR1 is SGHTA, CDR2 FQGNSA, per germline. Trimming at V came to 0 bases and at J to 7 bases, leaving 9 bases not matched to a gene. There are 15 residues in the CDR3.

The chain recombines TRBV2 with TRBJ1-1; 9 bases are shared with TRBD1. After removal of 6 bases from V and 5 bases from J, the junction contained 10 bases not matched to a gene. The CDR3 is 15 residues long. CDR1 SNHLY and CDR2 FYNNEI come from the germline V gene. The CDR3 sequence is CASRTGTGSKTEAFF. The CDR3 nucleotides are TGTGCCAGCAGAACCGGGACAGGGTCAAAAACTGAAGCTTTCTTT.

The table lists this clone with a count of one. The V call is TRBV2, the J call TRBJ2-7; D is possibly TRBD2 (6 bases). CDR3 length: 12 amino acids. Trimming stripped 9 bases from V and 2 bases from J, with 11 bases between. The V gene's germline CDR1 is SNHLY and CDR2 FYNNEI. CDR3 in DNA: TGTGCCAGAGGAGGGGCGGCCTACGAGCAGTACTTC. Its translation is CARGGAAYEQYF.

Details on this clone: Other DNA sequences in this specimen translate into the identical CDR3. The chain has TRBV27 and TRBJ2-5; 7 bases fit TRBD1. The J call could be wrong; TRBJ2-7 is a better fit for the DNA end. Germline V gives CDR1 MNHEY, CDR2 SMNVEV (reference sequence). The CDR3 extends over 12 amino acids. The CDR3 loop is CASSPGGYEQYF. The CDR3, as DNA: TGTGCCAGCAGCCCAGGGGGTTACGAGCAGTACTTC.